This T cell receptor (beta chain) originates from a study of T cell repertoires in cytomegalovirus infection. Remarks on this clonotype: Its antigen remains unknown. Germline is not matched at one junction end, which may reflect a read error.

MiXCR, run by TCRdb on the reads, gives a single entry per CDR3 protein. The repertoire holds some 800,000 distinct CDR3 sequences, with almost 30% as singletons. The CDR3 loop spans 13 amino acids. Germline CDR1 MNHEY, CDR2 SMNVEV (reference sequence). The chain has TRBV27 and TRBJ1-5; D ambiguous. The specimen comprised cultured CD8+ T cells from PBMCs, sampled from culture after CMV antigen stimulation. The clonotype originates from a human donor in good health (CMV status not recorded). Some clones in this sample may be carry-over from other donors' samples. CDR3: CASRLSDRGPQHF. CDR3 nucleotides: TGTGCCAGCAGGTTATCGGATCGGGGACCCCAGCATTTT.